This TCR beta chain comes out of a study of blood T cell repertoires in COVID-19. For the study at large: Some COVID-19 samples were acute and others convalescent; all came from the United States, Italy and Spain. PBMCs, B-cell-depleted T cells, or T cells provided the cDNA or gDNA that made up the material.

This clone occurred a few times. In the original analysis: Counts of nucleated cells, estimated from reference gene primer amplification, were obtained. Clones were read by immunoSEQ multiplex PCR, and TCRdb kept only the in-frame ones, dropping some. V and J calls and clone size are given by that table; D and trimming were obtained from the DNA. Seen here are hundreds of thousands of clones, 65% to 90% observed once, and the top ten hold nearly 4.5%. The sequenced sample consisted of peripheral blood. This TCR was recovered from a man aged 45-65 years with acute or convalescent COVID-19.

DNA of the CDR3: TGTGCCAGCAGCCCGCCAGGACAGGGAATTTCCTACGAGCAGTACTTC. Its protein is CASSPPGQGISYEQYF. The chain is built from TRBV3-1 (or the pseudogene TRBV3-2) and TRBJ2-7, with 8 bases aligning to TRBD1. The germline gives CDR1 LGHDT, CDR2 YNNKEL (reference sequence). The CDR3 extends over 16 amino acids. The trim removed 4 bases at V and 1 base at J, leaving 9 bases unmatched.